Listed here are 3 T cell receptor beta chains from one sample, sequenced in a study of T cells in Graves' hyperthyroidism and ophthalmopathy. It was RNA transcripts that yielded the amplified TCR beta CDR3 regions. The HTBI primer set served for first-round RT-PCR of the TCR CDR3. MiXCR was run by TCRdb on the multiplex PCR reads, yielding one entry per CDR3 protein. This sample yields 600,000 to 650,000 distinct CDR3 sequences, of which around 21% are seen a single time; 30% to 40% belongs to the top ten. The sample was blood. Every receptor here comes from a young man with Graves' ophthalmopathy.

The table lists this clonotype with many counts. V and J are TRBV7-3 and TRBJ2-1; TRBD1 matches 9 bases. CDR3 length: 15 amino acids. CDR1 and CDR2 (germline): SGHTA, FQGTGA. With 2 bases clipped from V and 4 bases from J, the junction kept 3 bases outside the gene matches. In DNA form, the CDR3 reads TGTGCCAGCAGCTTAGACAGGGGGGAATACAATGAGCAGTTCTTC. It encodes CASSLDRGEYNEQFF.

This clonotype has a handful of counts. The CDR3 DNA follows: TGTGCCAGCAGCCCTCAGGGCAGGGTAGGAGAGACCCAGTACTTC. Translation gives CASSPQGRVGETQYF. This chain uses TRBV11-3 with TRBJ2-5; TRBD1 is a possible D gene (5 bases). The germline CDR1 and CDR2 sequences are SGHNT and YENEEA. The CDR3 extends over 15 amino acids. Trimming left V 5 bases short and J 4 bases short, with 17 bases between.

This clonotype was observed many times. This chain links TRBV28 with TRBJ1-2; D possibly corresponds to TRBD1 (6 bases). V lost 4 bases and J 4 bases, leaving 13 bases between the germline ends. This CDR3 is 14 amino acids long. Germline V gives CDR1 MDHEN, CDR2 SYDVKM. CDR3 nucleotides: TGTGCCAGCAGTTCCCCCGGACAGAGCTATGGCTACACCTTC. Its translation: CASSSPGQSYGYTF.